A single sample is the source of the 22 T cell receptor beta chains below, sequenced in a study of cytomegalovirus exposure and HLA in healthy donors (dated by TCRdb to about 2017). The receptor library was made with the immunoSEQ multiplex PCR assay. TCRdb mirrors the immuneACCESS table, restricted to in-frame sequences. Some clones are absent from its copies; in checked studies, under half trace to an unresolved V gene, and the reason for the others is unknown. For this sample the table gives 65,000 to 90,000 clones, of which around nine tenths were detected only once. The ten largest clonotypes hold 3.5% to 4% of the sample. The source material was PBMCs. These TCRs come from a woman under 30 in good health and CMV-seropositive.

V is TRBV4-2 and J is TRBJ2-2, with 14 bases aligning to TRBD2. The CDR3 consists of 20 residues. The germline gives CDR1 LGHNA, CDR2 YNFKEQ. J gave up 3 bases and V 0 bases, and 9 bases lay outside the gene matches. The CDR3 sequence: CASSQDKTSGGAWYTGELFF. The CDR3 nucleotides read TGTGCCAGCAGCCAAGATAAGACTAGCGGGGGGGCGTGGTACACCGGGGAGCTGTTTTTT.

V gene TRBV9 combines with J gene TRBJ1-4; D perhaps matches TRBD1 (5 bases). Between the trimmed V and J ends, which lost 4 bases and 3 bases, there was a span of 13 bases. CDR1 is SGDLS, CDR2 YYNGEE, per germline. The CDR3 covers 15 residues. CDR3 nucleotides: TGTGCCAGCAGCCTGGGGCCCGGAGCTAATGAAAAACTGTTTTTT. Amino acid sequence: CASSLGPGANEKLFF.

The chain couples TRBV5-1 to TRBJ1-2, with 8 bases aligning to TRBD1. The CDR3 is 14 amino acids. The trim removed 4 bases at V and 5 bases at J, leaving 7 bases unmatched. Per germline, CDR1 SGHRS and CDR2 YFSETQ. The CDR3 here is CASSPEGQVYGYTF. The CDR3, as DNA: TGCGCCAGCAGCCCGGAGGGACAGGTTTATGGCTACACCTTC. The full variable domain, rest sourced from reference TRBV5-1 and TRBJ1-2, is KAGVTQTPRYLIKTRGQQVTLSCSPISGHRSVSWYQQTPGQGLQFLFEYFSETQRNKGNFPGRFSGRQFSNSRSEMNVSTLELGDSALYLCASSPEGQVYGYTFGSGTRLTVV.

The V call is TRBV6-5, the J call TRBJ1-5; no reliable D call. The germline V gene encodes CDR1 MNHEY and CDR2 SVGAGI. V gave up 2 bases and J gave up 7 bases, with 6 bases separating them. This CDR3 comprises 12 residues. The DNA for the CDR3 is TGTGCCAGCAGTTACCCGGGGCAGCCCCAGCATTTT. This codes for CASSYPGQPQHF.

The chain joins TRBV7-9 to TRBJ2-3; D may be TRBD1 (5 bases). Trimming removed 5 bases at V and 4 bases at J, with 13 bases between. The CDR3 spans 14 residues. CDR1 is SEHNR and CDR2 is FQNEAQ in the germline V gene (reference sequence). The CDR3 DNA is TGTGCCAGCAGCACCCAGACAGATCCAGATACGCAGTATTTT. This codes for CASSTQTDPDTQYF.

The genes are TRBV5-1 and TRBJ2-5, with TRBD2 as a possible D gene (7 bases). The CDR3 consists of 16 residues. Germline values: CDR1 SGHRS, CDR2 YFSETQ. V lost 2 bases to trimming and J lost 0 bases, with 14 bases between them. The CDR3 here is CASSFNRGAYQETQYF. Here the CDR3 DNA reads TGCGCCAGCAGCTTTAATCGGGGGGCATACCAAGAGACCCAGTACTTC.

V is TRBV5-1 and J is TRBJ2-3; TRBD1 might be the D (6 bases). Germline lookup yields CDR1 SGHRS and CDR2 YFSETQ. Deletions cut 4 bases from V and 4 bases from J, with 19 bases between. The CDR3 covers 16 residues. The CDR3 loop reads CASSTAGTGSPDTQYF. Written as DNA, the CDR3 is TGCGCCAGCAGCACCGCCGGCACAGGGTCCCCAGATACGCAGTATTTT.

V is TRBV7-9 and J is TRBJ2-7; D is perhaps TRBD2 (5 bases). Germline CDR1 and CDR2: SEHNR and FQNEAQ (reference sequence). The CDR3 extends over 13 amino acids. V lost 5 bases and J 4 bases, leaving 12 bases between the germline ends. The CDR3 reads CASSPPRVYEQYF. The CDR3 bases are TGTGCCAGCAGCCCCCCGCGGGTATACGAGCAGTACTTC.

This chain connects TRBV6-1 to TRBJ2-1; D is uncertain. CDR3 length equals 14 residues. Germline lookup yields CDR1 MNHNS and CDR2 SASEGT. Deletions cut 2 bases from V and 3 bases from J, with 8 bases between. DNA of the CDR3: TGTGCCAGCAGTGAAATTGGCAGCTACAATGAGCAGTTCTTC. Amino acid sequence: CASSEIGSYNEQFF.

The chain employs TRBV14 and TRBJ1-1; 7 bases align to TRBD1. CDR1 SGHDN and CDR2 FVKESK come from the germline V gene. The CDR3 has 19 residues. J gave up 4 bases and V 4 bases, and 21 bases lay outside the gene matches. CDR3 region: CASSPLPGQGDSFGTEAFF. In nucleotides, the CDR3 is TGTGCCAGCAGCCCCCTACCGGGGCAGGGGGATAGTTTCGGCACTGAAGCTTTCTTT. Complete variable domain (other parts from reference TRBV14 and TRBJ1-1): EAGVTQFPSHSVIEKGQTVTLRCDPISGHDNLYWYRRVMGKEIKFLLHFVKESKQDESGMPNNRFLAERTGGTYSTLKVQPAELEDSGVYFCASSPLPGQGDSFGTEAFFGQGTRLTVV.

This clone was seen only once. This chain uses TRBV4-1 with TRBJ2-7; D may be TRBD2 (7 bases). This CDR3 is built from 15 residues. Germline CDR1 and CDR2: MGHRA and YSYEKL. Trimming removed 4 bases from V and 1 base from J, with 14 bases in between. The CDR3: CASSPRGGSSYEQYF. CDR3 bases: TGCGCCAGCAGCCCCAGGGGCGGGAGTTCCTACGAGCAGTACTTC.

This clone was recorded only once. The chain joins TRBV12-2 to TRBJ1-6; the table assigns TRBD1, which was not confirmed against the DNA. TRBV12-2 is described as a pseudogene. The CDR3 runs to 18 residues. The CDR3 DNA reads as TGTGCAAGTCGCCTACCGGACAGGGCGATATCCTATAATTCACCCCTCCACTTT. This translates into CASRLPDRAISYNSPLHF.

On this clone itself: Other nucleotide sequences in the sample specify the same CDR3. The J gene is TRBJ2-7, the V gene TRBV5-1; D is undetermined. Germline V gene sequence: CDR1 SGHRS, CDR2 YFSETQ. Trimming cost V 3 bases and J 3 bases, with 4 bases left between them. This CDR3 region has 11 residues. CDR3 DNA: TGCGCCAGCAGCTCGGGCTACGAGCAGTACTTC. Protein product: CASSSGYEQYF.

This clone was found a few times. This CDR3 reads CASGTYQPQHF. The CDR3 bases are TGTGCCAGCGGCACCTATCAGCCCCAGCATTTT. The chain uses TRBV27 and TRBJ1-5, with D uncertain. The CDR3 runs to 11 residues. The V end lost 8 bases, the J end lost 5 bases, and 7 bases lay between the germline ends. The germline CDR1 and CDR2 sequences are MNHEY and SMNVEV (reference sequence).

This clone was seen a single time. The rearrangement uses TRBV29-1 and TRBJ2-7; perhaps TRBD1 as D (5 bases). V lost 3 bases, J lost 1 base, and 13 bases lay in between. The CDR3 has 14 residues. Looked up from germline, CDR1 is SQVTM and CDR2 is ANQGSEA. The CDR3 spells CSVEMEGVSYEQYF. The CDR3 nucleotides are TGCAGCGTTGAGATGGAAGGGGTTTCCTACGAGCAGTACTTC.

CDR3 protein: CASSLETTYGYTF. In DNA, the CDR3 is TGCGCCAGCAGCTTGGAAACGACATATGGCTACACCTTC. The chain has TRBV5-1 and TRBJ1-2; no definite D call. In germline, CDR1 is SGHRS, CDR2 YFSETQ. The CDR3 is 13 amino acids. V was pared by 0 bases and J by 5 bases, with 8 bases between.

The V gene is TRBV5-1, the J gene TRBJ2-7, with a weak D call TRBD1 (5 bases). The ends were cut back, 0 bases at V and 2 bases at J, with 9 bases in the middle. Germline V gene sequence: CDR1 SGHRS, CDR2 YFSETQ. This CDR3 has 14 residues. CDR3 loop: CASSLDYRTYEQYF. The CDR3 nucleotides are TGCGCCAGCAGCTTGGATTACAGGACCTACGAGCAGTACTTC.

This chain uses TRBV28 with TRBJ2-7; possibly TRBD2 for D (7 bases). Germline assignment: CDR1 MDHEN and CDR2 SYDVKM. V lost 1 base and J lost 7, with 14 bases in between. This CDR3 is 14 amino acids long. The CDR3 region has the DNA TGTGCCAGCAGTTTATCAGTGAGGGGGGGGGAGCAGTACTTC. Amino acids: CASSLSVRGGEQYF.

The V call is TRBV19, the J call TRBJ1-5; the D gene is possibly TRBD1 (6 bases). The CDR3 consists of 15 residues. Trimming took off 5 bases at V and 0 bases at J, with 11 bases between the two ends. The V gene's germline CDR1 is LNHDA and CDR2 SQIVND (reference sequence). The CDR3 DNA is TGTGCCAGTAGTTTTTACAGGGATAGCAATCAGCCCCAGCATTTT. This encodes CASSFYRDSNQPQHF. Filled out from reference TRBV19 and TRBJ1-5, the complete variable domain reads DGGITQSPKYLFRKEGQNVTLSCEQNLNHDAMYWYRQDPGQGLRLIYYSQIVNDFQKGDIAEGYSVSREKKESFPLTVTSAQKNPTAFYLCASSFYRDSNQPQHFGDGTRLSIL.

The gene calls are TRBV4-1 and TRBJ2-1; 10 nucleotides line up with TRBD2. Germline values: CDR1 MGHRA, CDR2 YSYEKL. Germline trimming cut 2 bases from V and 4 bases from J; bases unmatched to any gene: 11. The CDR3 covers 18 residues. The CDR3 DNA reads as TGCGCCAGCAGCCAATCGGGCATAGCGGGAGGAACTTACAATGAGCAGTTCTTC. Translation gives CASSQSGIAGGTYNEQFF.

The chain recombines TRBV19 with TRBJ2-7, with 11 bases lining up with TRBD2. Germline CDR1 is LNHDA and CDR2 is SQIVND (reference sequence). This CDR3 has 16 residues. Trimming took 7 bases from V and 2 from J; bases not matched to a gene: 10. The CDR3 region has the DNA TGTGCCAGTACAATAGCGGGAGGGCCGGGGACCTACGAGCAGTACTTC. Translated, it gives CASTIAGGPGTYEQYF. Full variable domain (outside the CDR3, taken from reference TRBV19 and TRBJ2-7): DGGITQSPKYLFRKEGQNVTLSCEQNLNHDAMYWYRQDPGQGLRLIYYSQIVNDFQKGDIAEGYSVSREKKESFPLTVTSAQKNPTAFYLCASTIAGGPGTYEQYFGPGTRLTVT.

The chain uses TRBV16 and TRBJ2-1; 8 bases are shared with TRBD1. The ends lost 7 bases at V and 7 bases at J; junction bases unmatched: 12. The CDR3 loop spans 15 amino acids. Germline values: CDR1 KGHSY, CDR2 FQNENV. CDR3 nucleotides: TGTGCCAGCAAGACCCCAGGGGGCGGCATGAATGAGCAGTTCTTC. The encoded protein is CASKTPGGGMNEQFF.